The 25 T cell receptor beta chains listed next were all sequenced from one sample in a study of blood T cell repertoires in COVID-19. Using immunoSEQ multiplex PCR, the repertoire was profiled, and TCRdb retains in-frame clones only, with some absent. The top ten clones hold around 11% of a sample with about 240,000 clones, 80% to 85% of them seen once. The sample comprised peripheral blood. The receptors come from a woman in her sixties with active or convalescent COVID-19.

The V and J genes are TRBV3-1 (or the pseudogene TRBV3-2) and TRBJ2-4, with TRBD2 matching 7 bases. This CDR3 contains 16 residues. The germline CDR1 and CDR2 sequences are LGHDT and YNNKEL (reference sequence). The junction had 9 bases not matched to a gene; V was cut back by 7 bases and J by 0 bases. The DNA for the CDR3 is TGTGCCAGCACCCTAAGCGGGGCCCTAGCCAAAAACATTCAGTACTTC. Protein product: CASTLSGALAKNIQYF.

V is TRBV6-5 and J is TRBJ2-7, with TRBD1 as a possible D gene (6 bases). CDR1 MNHEY and CDR2 SVGAGI come from the germline V gene. V shed 0 bases and J shed 0 bases, with 12 bases lying between them. This CDR3 contains 16 residues. The CDR3 sequence is CASSYSKTGDSYEQYF. Here the CDR3 DNA reads TGTGCCAGCAGTTACTCGAAGACAGGCGACTCCTACGAGCAGTACTTC.

The rearrangement uses TRBV2 and TRBJ1-1; 9 bases fit TRBD1. The CDR3 is 12 residues long. Germline loops: CDR1 SNHLY, CDR2 FYNNEI. With V trimmed by 6 bases and J by 14 bases, 10 bases remained unmatched. The CDR3 loop is CASRAGTGIGFF. In DNA, the CDR3 is TGTGCCAGCAGAGCCGGGACAGGGATTGGCTTCTTT.

This chain joins TRBV19 and TRBJ1-1, with D possibly TRBD1 on 5 matching bases. The CDR3 consists of 16 residues. The ends were cut back, 8 bases at V and 0 bases at J, with 19 bases in the middle. Germline V gene sequence: CDR1 LNHDA, CDR2 SQIVND (reference sequence). The CDR3 spells CASSAPGLPMNTEAFF. For the CDR3, the DNA is TGTGCCAGTTCCGCCCCAGGGCTCCCCATGAACACTGAAGCTTTCTTT.

V is TRBV4-1 and J is TRBJ2-3; possibly TRBD2 for D (6 bases). V lost 3 bases and J 2 bases, leaving 9 bases between the germline ends. CDR1 is MGHRA and CDR2 is YSYEKL in the germline V gene. This CDR3 spans 14 amino acids. For the CDR3, the DNA is TGCGCCAGCAGCCACGTACTAGCCACAGATACGCAGTATTTT. Translating it yields CASSHVLATDTQYF.

The chain combines TRBV7-2 with TRBJ2-7, with 9 bases matching TRBD1. Germline trimming cut 0 bases from V and 4 bases from J; bases unmatched to any gene: 4. In germline, CDR1 is SGHTA, CDR2 FQGNSA. This CDR3 spans 15 amino acids. CDR3 sequence (DNA): TGTGCCAGCAGCTTAGCGAGGGGGACAGGGTACGAGCAGTACTTC. Its translation is CASSLARGTGYEQYF.

The gene calls are TRBV11-2 and TRBJ2-5; D may be TRBD1 (6 bases). V lost 0 bases to trimming and J lost 5 bases, with 19 bases between them. Per the germline V gene, CDR1 is SGHAT and CDR2 is FQNNGV. The CDR3 runs to 17 residues. In nucleotides, the CDR3 is TGTGCCAGCAGCTTAGACTGGACAGACATTCTAAGGGAGACCCAGTACTTC. It translates to CASSLDWTDILRETQYF.

The CDR3 bases are TGTGCCAGCAGTTCCTGGACTAGCGGGGGGGACAATGAGCAGTTCTTC. This codes for CASSSWTSGGDNEQFF. This chain connects TRBV27 to TRBJ2-1, with 15 bases aligning to TRBD2. CDR3 length equals 16 residues. The germline CDR1 and CDR2 sequences are MNHEY and SMNVEV (reference sequence). Trimming cost V 4 bases and J 5 bases; bases outside gene matches: 3.

This clone was seen just once. The V call is TRBV3-1 (or the pseudogene TRBV3-2), the J call TRBJ2-7, with D uncertain. CDR1 is LGHDT and CDR2 is YNNKEL in the germline V gene (reference sequence). The CDR3 totals 19 residues. V lost 0 bases to trimming and J lost 0 bases, with 21 bases between them. CDR3 bases: TGTGCCAGCAGCCAAGAAGGCCCCCCGACATCTTTCAGCTCCTACGAGCAGTACTTC. It is translated as CASSQEGPPTSFSSYEQYF.

V usage is TRBV7-6 and J usage is TRBJ2-2; the D gene is possibly TRBD1 (6 bases). This CDR3 has 16 residues. Trimming shortened V by 5 bases and J by 1 base, and 14 bases separated the two germline ends. Germline CDR1 SGHVS, CDR2 FNYEAQ. In nucleotides, the CDR3 is TGTGCCAGCAGCAAAGAGCACAGGGAGAACACCGGGGAGCTGTTTTTT. Protein: CASSKEHRENTGELFF.

The chain has TRBV19 and TRBJ1-4; the match to TRBD1 covers 9 bases. The CDR3 is 15 amino acids. Germline CDR1 LNHDA, CDR2 SQIVND (reference sequence). J was trimmed by 7 bases and V by 7 bases; bases with no gene match: 10. The CDR3 here is CASKLGTGSTEKLFF. In DNA, the CDR3 is TGTGCCAGTAAATTGGGGACAGGGAGTACTGAAAAACTGTTTTTT.

This rearrangement joins TRBV7-9 to TRBJ1-5; tentatively, D is TRBD1 (5 bases). This CDR3 comprises 14 residues. Per the germline V gene, CDR1 is SEHNR and CDR2 is FQNEAQ (reference sequence). With 1 base removed from V and 5 bases from J, the gap between germline ends came to 9 bases. The CDR3 region is CASSLGGQDQPQHF. CDR3 nucleotides: TGTGCCAGCAGCTTAGGGGGCCAAGATCAGCCCCAGCATTTT.

V gene TRBV4-3 combines with J gene TRBJ1-2; 9 bases match TRBD1. Germline V lookup: CDR1 LGHNA, CDR2 YSLEER. The CDR3 length is 14 residues. J gave up 7 bases and V 3 bases, and 6 bases lay outside the gene matches. Here the CDR3 DNA reads TGCGCCAGCAGCCAGGGACAGGGCCCCCTTGGCTACACCTTC. Translation gives CASSQGQGPLGYTF.

The V call is TRBV6-1, the J call TRBJ2-5; 13 bases align to TRBD2. This CDR3 has 18 residues. Trimming cost V 2 bases and J 0 bases; bases outside gene matches: 6. The V gene's germline CDR1 is MNHNS and CDR2 SASEGT. The CDR3 here is CASSERLAGGQYQETQYF. The DNA for the CDR3 is TGTGCCAGCAGTGAACGACTAGCGGGGGGACAGTACCAAGAGACCCAGTACTTC.

Remarks on this clone: At one of its ends the junction is not consistent with the germline gene, which may arise from a read error. The chain recombines TRBV7-7 with TRBJ2-7; 10 positions agree with TRBD1. CDR3 length: 13 amino acids. Germline CDR1 SSHAT, CDR2 FNYEAQ (reference sequence). CDR3 bases: TGTGCTAGCAGCCGGGACAGGGGCTACGAGCAGTACTTC. As protein: CASSRDRGYEQYF.

This chain connects TRBV7-9 to TRBJ1-2; TRBD1 matches at 10 bases. J gave up 5 bases and V 5 bases, and 8 bases lay outside the gene matches. Germline CDR1 reads SEHNR; CDR2 reads FQNEAQ (reference sequence). The CDR3 extends over 15 amino acids. The CDR3 DNA reads as TGTGCCAGCAGCCTGCCCGGGACAGGGGCTTATGGCTACACCTTC. It encodes CASSLPGTGAYGYTF.

This chain uses TRBV3-1 (or the pseudogene TRBV3-2) with TRBJ2-1; the D gene is possibly TRBD1 (5 bases). V was shortened by 7 bases and J by 3 bases, with 7 bases between the two germline ends. Germline V gene sequence: CDR1 LGHDT, CDR2 YNNKEL (reference sequence). The CDR3 covers 12 residues. CDR3 in amino acids: CASTGNYNEQFF. In DNA, the CDR3 is TGTGCCAGCACAGGGAACTACAATGAGCAGTTCTTC.

This sequence joins TRBV6-5 and TRBJ1-2; D is uncertain. V gave up 5 bases and J gave up 2 bases, with 9 bases separating them. This CDR3 region has 13 residues. Germline lookup yields CDR1 MNHEY and CDR2 SVGAGI. The CDR3 sequence is CASSPRGNYGYTF. CDR3 DNA: TGTGCCAGCAGTCCCCGAGGGAACTATGGCTACACCTTC.

This chain uses TRBV6-5 with TRBJ2-7; D is unclear. Germline V gene sequence: CDR1 MNHEY, CDR2 SVGAGI. CDR3 length: 16 residues. V lost 0 bases and J 2 bases, leaving 14 bases between the germline ends. CDR3 loop: CASSYSKPGLAYEQYF. The CDR3 DNA reads as TGTGCCAGCAGTTACTCGAAGCCCGGGTTAGCCTACGAGCAGTACTTC.

V is TRBV4-2 and J is TRBJ2-3, with 15 bases aligning to TRBD2. Germline lookup yields CDR1 LGHNA and CDR2 YNFKEQ. The CDR3 is 18 amino acids. The ends lost 0 bases at V and 6 bases at J; junction bases unmatched: 7. CDR3 coding DNA: TGTGCCAGCAGCCAAGATATGGGGACTAGCGGGGGGATGGATACGCAGTATTTT. Protein product: CASSQDMGTSGGMDTQYF.

The V gene is TRBV12-3 or TRBV12-4, the J gene TRBJ2-5, with D tentatively TRBD2 (5 bases). CDR3 size: 12 residues. Trimming shortened V by 3 bases and J by 7 bases, and 9 bases separated the two germline ends. DNA of the CDR3: TGTGCCAGCAGTTTGCAGGCGGGGACCCAGTACTTC. This translates into CASSLQAGTQYF.

The chain uses TRBV19 and TRBJ1-1, with 10 bases matching TRBD1. From germline, CDR1 is LNHDA and CDR2 SQIVND (reference sequence). CDR3 length equals 14 residues. V dropped 7 bases and J dropped 11; count of bases not matched to a gene: 13. The CDR3 here is CASTGTPGTGVAFF. The CDR3 DNA sequence: TGTGCCAGTACAGGCACCCCCGGGACAGGGGTGGCTTTCTTT.

This clone has only a few counts. The chain joins TRBV3-1 (or the pseudogene TRBV3-2) to TRBJ1-2, with 9 bases identical to TRBD1. This CDR3 has 14 residues. Germline CDR1 and CDR2: LGHDT and YNNKEL (reference sequence). The junction had 11 bases not matched to a gene; V was cut back by 8 bases and J by 7 bases. CDR3 protein: CASALTQGASGYTF. Here the CDR3 DNA reads TGTGCCAGCGCCCTCACACAGGGGGCTTCTGGCTACACCTTC.

This chain joins TRBV6-5 and TRBJ1-1, with D unclear. V lost 8 bases and J lost 1, with 20 bases in between. This CDR3 has 16 amino acids. Germline values: CDR1 MNHEY, CDR2 SVGAGI. DNA for the CDR3: TGTGCCAGCCGTTGGTCTGGTGTGTGGGCGAACACTGAAGCTTTCTTT. It translates to CASRWSGVWANTEAFF.

The rearrangement links TRBV29-1 to TRBJ2-1; possibly TRBD1 for D (5 bases). V gave up 5 bases and J gave up 6 bases, with 11 bases separating them. The CDR3 sequence is 12 residues long. Germline CDR1 SQVTM, CDR2 ANQGSEA. This CDR3 is CSVWGRTNEQFF. The CDR3 DNA reads as TGCAGCGTTTGGGGCAGGACCAATGAGCAGTTCTTC.